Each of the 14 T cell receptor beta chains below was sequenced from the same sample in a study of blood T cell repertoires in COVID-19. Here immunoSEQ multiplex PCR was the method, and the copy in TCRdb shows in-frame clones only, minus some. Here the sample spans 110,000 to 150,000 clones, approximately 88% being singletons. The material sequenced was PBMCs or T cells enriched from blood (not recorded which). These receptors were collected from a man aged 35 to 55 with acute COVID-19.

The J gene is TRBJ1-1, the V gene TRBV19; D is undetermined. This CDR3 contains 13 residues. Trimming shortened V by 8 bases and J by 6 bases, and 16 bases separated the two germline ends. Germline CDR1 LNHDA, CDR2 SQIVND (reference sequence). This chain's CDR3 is CASRAEQSSEAFF. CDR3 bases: TGTGCCAGTCGAGCGGAACAAAGTTCTGAAGCTTTCTTT.

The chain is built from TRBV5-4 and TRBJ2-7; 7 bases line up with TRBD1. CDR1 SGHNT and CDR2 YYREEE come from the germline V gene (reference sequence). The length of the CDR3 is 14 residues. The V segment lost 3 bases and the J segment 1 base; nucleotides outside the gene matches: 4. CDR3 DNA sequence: TGTGCCAGCAGCTCGCGACAGGGTTCCTACGAGCAGTACTTC. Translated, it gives CASSSRQGSYEQYF. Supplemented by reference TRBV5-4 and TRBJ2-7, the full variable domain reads ETGVTQSPTHLIKTRGQQVTLRCSSQSGHNTVSWYQQALGQGPQFIFQYYREEENGRGNFPPRFSGLQFPNYSSELNVNALELDDSALYLCASSSRQGSYEQYFGPGTRLTVT.

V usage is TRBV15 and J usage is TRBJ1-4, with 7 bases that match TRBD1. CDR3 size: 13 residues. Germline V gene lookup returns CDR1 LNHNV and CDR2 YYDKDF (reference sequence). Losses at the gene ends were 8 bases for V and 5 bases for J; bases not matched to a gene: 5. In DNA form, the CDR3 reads TGTGCCACCTCGGGACAGTTAAATGAAAAACTGTTTTTT. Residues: CATSGQLNEKLFF.

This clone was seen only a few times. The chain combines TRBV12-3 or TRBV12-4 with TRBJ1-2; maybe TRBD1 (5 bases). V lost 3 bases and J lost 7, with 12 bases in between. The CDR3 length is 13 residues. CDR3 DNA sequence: TGTGCCAGCAGTTTTGGGGCAGGGTTTGGCTACACCTTC. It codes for CASSFGAGFGYTF.

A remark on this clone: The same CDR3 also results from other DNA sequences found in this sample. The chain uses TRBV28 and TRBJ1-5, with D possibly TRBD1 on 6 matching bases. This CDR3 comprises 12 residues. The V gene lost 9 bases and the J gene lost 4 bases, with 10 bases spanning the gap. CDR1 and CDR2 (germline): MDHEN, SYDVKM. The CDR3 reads CASSRGNQPQHF. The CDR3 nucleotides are TGTGCCAGTTCAAGGGGGAATCAGCCCCAGCATTTT.

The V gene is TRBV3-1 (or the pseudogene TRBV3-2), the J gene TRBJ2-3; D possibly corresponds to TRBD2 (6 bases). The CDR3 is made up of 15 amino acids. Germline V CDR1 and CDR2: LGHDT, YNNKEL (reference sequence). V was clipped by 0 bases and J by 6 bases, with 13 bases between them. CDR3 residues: CASSQERRGIDTQYF. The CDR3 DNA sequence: TGTGCCAGCAGCCAAGAACGACGCGGGATTGATACGCAGTATTTT.

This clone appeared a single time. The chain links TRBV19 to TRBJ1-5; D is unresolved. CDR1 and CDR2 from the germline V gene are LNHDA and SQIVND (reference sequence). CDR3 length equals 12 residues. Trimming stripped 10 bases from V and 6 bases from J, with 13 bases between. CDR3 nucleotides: TGTGCCATAGGCAAAGGAGGTCAGCCCCAGCATTTT. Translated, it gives CAIGKGGQPQHF.

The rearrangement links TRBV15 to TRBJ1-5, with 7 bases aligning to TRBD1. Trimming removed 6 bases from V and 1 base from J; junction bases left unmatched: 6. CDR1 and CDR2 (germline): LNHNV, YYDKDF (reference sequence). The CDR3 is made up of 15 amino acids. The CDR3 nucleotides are TGTGCCACCAGTCCAGGGGGAGGAAGCAATCAGCCCCAGCATTTT. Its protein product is CATSPGGGSNQPQHF.

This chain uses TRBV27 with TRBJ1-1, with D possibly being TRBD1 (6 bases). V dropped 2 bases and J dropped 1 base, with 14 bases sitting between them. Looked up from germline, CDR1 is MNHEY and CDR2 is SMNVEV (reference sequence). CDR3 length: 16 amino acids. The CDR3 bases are TGTGCCAGCAGTTTAGTGGCGGGGGGCGGGAACACTGAAGCTTTCTTT. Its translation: CASSLVAGGGNTEAFF.

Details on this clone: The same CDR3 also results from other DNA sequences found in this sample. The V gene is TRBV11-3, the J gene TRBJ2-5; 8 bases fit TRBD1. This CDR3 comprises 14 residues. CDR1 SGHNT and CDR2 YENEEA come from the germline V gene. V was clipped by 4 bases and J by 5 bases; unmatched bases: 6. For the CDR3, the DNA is TGTGCCAGCAGCTCAGGACAGGGCAGGGAGACCCAGTACTTC. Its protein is CASSSGQGRETQYF. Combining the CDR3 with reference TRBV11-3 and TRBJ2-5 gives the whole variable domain EAGVVQSPRYKIIEKKQPVAFWCNPISGHNTLYWYLQNLGQGPELLIRYENEEAVDDSQLPKDRFSAERLKGVDSTLKIQPAELGDSAVYLCASSSGQGRETQYFGPGTRLLVL.

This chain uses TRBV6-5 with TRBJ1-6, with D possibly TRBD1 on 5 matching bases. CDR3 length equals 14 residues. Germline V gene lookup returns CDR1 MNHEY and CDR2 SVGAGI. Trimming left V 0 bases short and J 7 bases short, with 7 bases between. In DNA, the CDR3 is TGTGCCAGCAGTTACTCGGCAGGGAATTCACCCCTCCACTTT. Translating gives CASSYSAGNSPLHF.

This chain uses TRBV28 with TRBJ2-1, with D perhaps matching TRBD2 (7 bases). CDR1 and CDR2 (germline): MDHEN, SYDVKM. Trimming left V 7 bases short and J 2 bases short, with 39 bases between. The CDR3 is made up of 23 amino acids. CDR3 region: CASMGFWGQDERDTPGAYNEQFF. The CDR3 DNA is TGTGCCAGCATGGGGTTCTGGGGTCAAGACGAGCGGGACACACCAGGGGCCTACAATGAGCAGTTCTTC.

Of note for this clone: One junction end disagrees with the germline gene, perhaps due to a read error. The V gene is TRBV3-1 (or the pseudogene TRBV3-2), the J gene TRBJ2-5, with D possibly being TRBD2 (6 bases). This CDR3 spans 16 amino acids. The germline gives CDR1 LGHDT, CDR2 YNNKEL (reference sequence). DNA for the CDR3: TGTGCCAGCACCCAAGGCCCCAGCGGGCAGCAAGAGACCCAGTACTTC. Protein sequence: CASTQGPSGQQETQYF.

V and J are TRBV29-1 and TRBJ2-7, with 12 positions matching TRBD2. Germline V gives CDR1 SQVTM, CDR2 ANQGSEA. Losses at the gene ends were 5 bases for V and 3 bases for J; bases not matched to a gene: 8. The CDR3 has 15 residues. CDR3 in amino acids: CSVQQGLAGSYEQYF. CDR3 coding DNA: TGCAGCGTTCAACAAGGACTAGCGGGAAGCTACGAGCAGTACTTC.